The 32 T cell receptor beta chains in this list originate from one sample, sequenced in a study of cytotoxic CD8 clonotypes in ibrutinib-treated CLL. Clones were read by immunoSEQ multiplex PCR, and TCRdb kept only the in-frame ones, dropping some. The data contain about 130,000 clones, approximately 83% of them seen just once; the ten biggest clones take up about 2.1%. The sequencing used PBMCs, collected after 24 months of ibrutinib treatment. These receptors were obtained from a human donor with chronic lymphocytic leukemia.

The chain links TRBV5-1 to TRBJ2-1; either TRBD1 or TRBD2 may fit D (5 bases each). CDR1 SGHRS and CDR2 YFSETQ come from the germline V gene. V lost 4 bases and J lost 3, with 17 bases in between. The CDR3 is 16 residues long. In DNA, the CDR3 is TGCGCCAGCAGCGATGGGACCCAGACTGTCTACAATGAGCAGTTCTTC. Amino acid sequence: CASSDGTQTVYNEQFF.

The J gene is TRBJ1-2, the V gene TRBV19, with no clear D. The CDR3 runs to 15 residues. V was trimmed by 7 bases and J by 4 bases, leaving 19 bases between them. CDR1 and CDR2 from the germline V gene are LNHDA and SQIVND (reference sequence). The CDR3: CASTPPGRTTYGYTF. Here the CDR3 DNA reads TGTGCCAGTACCCCCCCCGGTCGAACGACCTATGGCTACACCTTC. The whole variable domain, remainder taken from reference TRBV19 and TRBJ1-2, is DGGITQSPKYLFRKEGQNVTLSCEQNLNHDAMYWYRQDPGQGLRLIYYSQIVNDFQKGDIAEGYSVSREKKESFPLTVTSAQKNPTAFYLCASTPPGRTTYGYTFGSGTRLTVV.

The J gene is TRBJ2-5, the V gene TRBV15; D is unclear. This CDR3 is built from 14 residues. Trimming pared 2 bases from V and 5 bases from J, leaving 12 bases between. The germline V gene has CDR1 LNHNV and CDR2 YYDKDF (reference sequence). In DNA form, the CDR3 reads TGTGCCACCAGCAGACCGGTAAACGGCGAGACCCAGTACTTC. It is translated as CATSRPVNGETQYF.

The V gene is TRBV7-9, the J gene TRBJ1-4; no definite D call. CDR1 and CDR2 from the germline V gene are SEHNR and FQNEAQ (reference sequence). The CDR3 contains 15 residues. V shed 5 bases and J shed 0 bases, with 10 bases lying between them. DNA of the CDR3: TGTGCCAGCAGCGTCGGCCCTGCAACTAATGAAAAACTGTTTTTT. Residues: CASSVGPATNEKLFF. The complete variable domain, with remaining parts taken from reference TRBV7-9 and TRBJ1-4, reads DTGVSQNPRHKITKRGQNVTFRCDPISEHNRLYWYRQTLGQGPEFLTYFQNEAQLEKSRLLSDRFSAERPKGSFSTLEIQRTEQGDSAMYLCASSVGPATNEKLFFGSGTQLSVL.

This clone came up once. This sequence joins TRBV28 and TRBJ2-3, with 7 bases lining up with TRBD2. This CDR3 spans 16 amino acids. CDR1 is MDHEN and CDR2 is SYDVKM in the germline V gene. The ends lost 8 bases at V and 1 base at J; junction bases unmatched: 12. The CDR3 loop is CASPDSRGRGTDTQYF. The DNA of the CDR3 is TGTGCCAGCCCCGACTCACGGGGGAGGGGCACAGATACGCAGTATTTT.

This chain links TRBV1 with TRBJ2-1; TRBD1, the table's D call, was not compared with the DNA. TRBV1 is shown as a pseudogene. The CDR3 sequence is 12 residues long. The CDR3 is CTCPDTLREQFF. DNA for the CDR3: TGCACCTGCCCGGACACCCTACGGGAGCAGTTCTTC.

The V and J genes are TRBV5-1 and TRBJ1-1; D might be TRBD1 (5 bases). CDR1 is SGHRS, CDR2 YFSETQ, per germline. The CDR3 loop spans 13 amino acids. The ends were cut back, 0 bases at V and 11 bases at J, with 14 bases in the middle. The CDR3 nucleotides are TGCGCCAGCAGCTTGGAGGAGGGGTTTATCGCTTTCTTT. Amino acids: CASSLEEGFIAFF.

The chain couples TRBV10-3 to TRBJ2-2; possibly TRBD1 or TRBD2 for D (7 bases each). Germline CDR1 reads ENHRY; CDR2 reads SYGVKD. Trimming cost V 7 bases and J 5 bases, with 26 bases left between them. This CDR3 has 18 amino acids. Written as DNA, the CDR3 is TGTGCCATCACCAAAAGGGGGGGTACAGGGGCGAGTACCGGGGAGCTGTTTTTT. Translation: CAITKRGGTGASTGELFF.

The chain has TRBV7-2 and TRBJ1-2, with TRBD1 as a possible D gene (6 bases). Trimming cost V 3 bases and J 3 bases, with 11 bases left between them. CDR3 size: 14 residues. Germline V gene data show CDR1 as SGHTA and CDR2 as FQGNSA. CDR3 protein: CASSFPDRDYGYTF. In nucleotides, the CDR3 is TGTGCCAGCAGCTTTCCGGACAGAGACTATGGCTACACCTTC.

The CDR3 loop reads CAISGGQGGEQYF. In DNA, the CDR3 is TGTGCCATCAGTGGGGGACAGGGAGGCGAGCAGTACTTC. This chain links TRBV10-3 with TRBJ2-7, with 9 bases lining up with TRBD1. Germline V gene lookup returns CDR1 ENHRY and CDR2 SYGVKD. The CDR3 is 13 residues long. J lost 6 bases, V lost 4 bases, and 4 bases had no gene match.

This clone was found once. The CDR3 bases are TGTGCCAGCAGTTACCCGCAGGGCTATGGCTACACCTTC. Its translation: CASSYPQGYGYTF. The genes are TRBV6-5 and TRBJ1-2, with D possibly TRBD1 on 5 matching bases. The V gene's germline CDR1 is MNHEY and CDR2 SVGAGI. The CDR3 contains 13 residues. V dropped 2 bases and J dropped 4 bases, with 8 bases sitting between them.

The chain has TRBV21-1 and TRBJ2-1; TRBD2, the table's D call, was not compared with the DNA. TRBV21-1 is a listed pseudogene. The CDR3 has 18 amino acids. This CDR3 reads CASSKVRIAGGRSNEQFF. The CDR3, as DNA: TGTGCCAGCAGCAAAGTAAGAATAGCGGGAGGCCGATCCAATGAGCAGTTCTTC.

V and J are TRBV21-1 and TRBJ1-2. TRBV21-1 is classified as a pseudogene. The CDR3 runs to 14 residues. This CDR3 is CASLMEGTNYRGTF. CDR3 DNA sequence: TGTGCCAGCCTCATGGAGGGCACCAACTATCGGGGCACCTTC.

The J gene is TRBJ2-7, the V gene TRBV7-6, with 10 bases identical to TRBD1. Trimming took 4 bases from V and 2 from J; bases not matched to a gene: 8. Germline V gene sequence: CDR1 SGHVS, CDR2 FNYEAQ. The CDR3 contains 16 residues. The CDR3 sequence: CASSSPAGTGAYEQYF. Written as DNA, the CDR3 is TGTGCCAGCAGCTCCCCCGCGGGGACAGGGGCCTACGAGCAGTACTTC.

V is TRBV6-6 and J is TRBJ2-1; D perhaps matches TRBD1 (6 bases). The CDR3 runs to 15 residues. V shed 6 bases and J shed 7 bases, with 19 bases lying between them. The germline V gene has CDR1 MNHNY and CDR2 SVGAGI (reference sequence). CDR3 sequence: CASSLPRTDSNEQFF. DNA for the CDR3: TGTGCCAGCAGCCTACCCAGGACAGATTCTAATGAGCAGTTCTTC.

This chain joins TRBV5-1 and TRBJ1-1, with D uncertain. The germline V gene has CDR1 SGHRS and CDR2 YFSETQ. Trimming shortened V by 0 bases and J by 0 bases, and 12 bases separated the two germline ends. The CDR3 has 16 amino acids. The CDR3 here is CASSLAAGQMNTEAFF. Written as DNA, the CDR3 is TGCGCCAGCAGCTTGGCCGCCGGGCAGATGAACACTGAAGCTTTCTTT.

The CDR3 is CASSLQGGWGTEAFF. CDR3 bases: TGTGCCAGCAGCTTACAGGGAGGATGGGGCACTGAAGCTTTCTTT. This chain uses TRBV7-2 with TRBJ1-1; perhaps TRBD1 as D (5 bases). The CDR3 loop spans 15 amino acids. Germline V gene sequence: CDR1 SGHTA, CDR2 FQGNSA. V dropped 2 bases and J dropped 4 bases, with 14 bases sitting between them.

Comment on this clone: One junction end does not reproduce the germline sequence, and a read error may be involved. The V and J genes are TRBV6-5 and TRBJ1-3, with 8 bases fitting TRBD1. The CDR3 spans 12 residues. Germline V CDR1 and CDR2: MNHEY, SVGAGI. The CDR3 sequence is CASIPPQGAPAF. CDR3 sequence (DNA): TGTGCCAGCATTCCCCCTCAGGGGGCTCCTGCATTT.

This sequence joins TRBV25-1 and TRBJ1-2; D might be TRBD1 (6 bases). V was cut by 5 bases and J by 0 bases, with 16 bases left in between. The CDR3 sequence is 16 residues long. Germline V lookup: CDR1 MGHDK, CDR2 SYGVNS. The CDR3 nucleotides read TGTGCCAGCAGTCCCCCAGGGGACACAGCTAACTATGGCTACACCTTC. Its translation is CASSPPGDTANYGYTF.

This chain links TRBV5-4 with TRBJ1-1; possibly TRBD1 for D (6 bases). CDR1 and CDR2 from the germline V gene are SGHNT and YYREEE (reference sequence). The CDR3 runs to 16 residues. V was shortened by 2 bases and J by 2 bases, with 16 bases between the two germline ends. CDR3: CASSFGVGASNTEAFF. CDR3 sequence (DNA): TGTGCCAGCAGCTTTGGAGTGGGGGCTTCAAACACTGAAGCTTTCTTT.

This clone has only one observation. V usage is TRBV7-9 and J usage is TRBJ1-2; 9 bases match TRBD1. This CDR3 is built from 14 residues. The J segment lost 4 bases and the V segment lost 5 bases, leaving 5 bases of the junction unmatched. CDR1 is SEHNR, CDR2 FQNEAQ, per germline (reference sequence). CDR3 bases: TGTGCCAGCAGCCTAGGACAGGGGAGCTATGGCTACACCTTC. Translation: CASSLGQGSYGYTF.

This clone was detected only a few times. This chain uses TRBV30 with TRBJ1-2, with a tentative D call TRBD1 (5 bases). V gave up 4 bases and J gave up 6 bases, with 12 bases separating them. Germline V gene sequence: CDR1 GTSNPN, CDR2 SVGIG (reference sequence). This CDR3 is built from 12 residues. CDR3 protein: CAWTRGRHGYTF. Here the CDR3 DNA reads TGTGCCTGGACGAGGGGAAGGCATGGCTACACCTTC.

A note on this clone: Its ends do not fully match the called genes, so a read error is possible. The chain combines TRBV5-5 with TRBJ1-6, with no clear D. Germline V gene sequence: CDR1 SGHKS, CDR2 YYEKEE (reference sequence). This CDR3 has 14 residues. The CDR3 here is CASSQDLEGSPLHF. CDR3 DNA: TGCGCCAGCAGCCAAGATCTGGAGGGTTCACCCCTCCACTTT.

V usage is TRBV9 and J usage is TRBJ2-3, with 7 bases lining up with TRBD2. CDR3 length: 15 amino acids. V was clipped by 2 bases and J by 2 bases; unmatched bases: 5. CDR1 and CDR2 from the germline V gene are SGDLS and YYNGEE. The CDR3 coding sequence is TGTGCCAGCAGCGTTCTGGGAGGGCACACAGATACGCAGTATTTT. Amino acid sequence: CASSVLGGHTDTQYF.

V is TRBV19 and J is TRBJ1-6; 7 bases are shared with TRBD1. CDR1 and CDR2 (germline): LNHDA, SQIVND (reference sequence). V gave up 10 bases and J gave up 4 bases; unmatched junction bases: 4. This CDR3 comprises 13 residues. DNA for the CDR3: TGTGCCACCACGGGACAGTATAATTCACCCCTCCACTTT. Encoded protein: CATTGQYNSPLHF.

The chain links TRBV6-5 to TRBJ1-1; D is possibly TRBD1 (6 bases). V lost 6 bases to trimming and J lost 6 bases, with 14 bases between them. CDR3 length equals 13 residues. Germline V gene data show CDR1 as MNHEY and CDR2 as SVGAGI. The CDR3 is CASRSPGVAEAFF. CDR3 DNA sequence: TGTGCCAGCAGATCCCCAGGGGTCGCTGAAGCTTTCTTT.

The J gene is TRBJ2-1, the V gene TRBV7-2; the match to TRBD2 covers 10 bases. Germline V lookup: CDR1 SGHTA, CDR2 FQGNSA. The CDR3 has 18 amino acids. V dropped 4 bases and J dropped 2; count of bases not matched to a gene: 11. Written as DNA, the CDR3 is TGTGCCAGCAGCTCCAGGTTATCTAGCGGGAGCCCCTACAATGAGCAGTTCTTC. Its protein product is CASSSRLSSGSPYNEQFF. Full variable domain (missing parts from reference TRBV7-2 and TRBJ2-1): GAGVSQSPSNKVTEKGKDVELRCDPISGHTALYWYRQSLGQGLEFLIYFQGNSAPDKSGLPSDRFSAERTGGSVSTLTIQRTQQEDSAVYLCASSSRLSSGSPYNEQFFGPGTRLTVL.

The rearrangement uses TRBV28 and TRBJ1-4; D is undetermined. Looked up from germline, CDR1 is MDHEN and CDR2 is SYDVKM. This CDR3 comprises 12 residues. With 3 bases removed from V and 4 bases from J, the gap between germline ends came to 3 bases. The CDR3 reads CASSFSNEKLFF. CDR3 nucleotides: TGTGCCAGCAGTTTTAGTAATGAAAAACTGTTTTTT.

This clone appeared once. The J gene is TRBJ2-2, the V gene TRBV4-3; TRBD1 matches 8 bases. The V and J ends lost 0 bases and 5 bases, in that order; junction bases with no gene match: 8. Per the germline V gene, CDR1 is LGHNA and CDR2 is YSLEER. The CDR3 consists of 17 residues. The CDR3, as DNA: TGCGCCAGCAGCCAAGATGCAGGGGGCCTCGGTACCGGGGAGCTGTTTTTT. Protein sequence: CASSQDAGGLGTGELFF.

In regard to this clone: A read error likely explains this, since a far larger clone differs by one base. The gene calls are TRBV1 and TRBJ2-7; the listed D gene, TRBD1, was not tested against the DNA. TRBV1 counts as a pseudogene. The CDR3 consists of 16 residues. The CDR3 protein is CTSSHSIGTGGDEQYF. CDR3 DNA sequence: TGCACCAGCAGCCACTCGATCGGGACAGGGGGCGACGAGCAGTACTTC.

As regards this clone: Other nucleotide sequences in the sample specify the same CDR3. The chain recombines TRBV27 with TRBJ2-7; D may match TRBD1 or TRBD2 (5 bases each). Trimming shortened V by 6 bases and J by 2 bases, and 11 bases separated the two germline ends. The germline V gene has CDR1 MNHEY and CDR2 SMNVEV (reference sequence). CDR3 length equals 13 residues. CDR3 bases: TGTGCCAGCAGCTCAACGGGGCCCTACGAGCAGTACTTC. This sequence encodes CASSSTGPYEQYF.

Written as DNA, the CDR3 is TGTGCCAGCAGCTTAGAGGCTAGGGCAGCCCTTAAAGCGCAGTATTTT. It encodes CASSLEARAALKAQYF. The genes are TRBV7-6 and TRBJ2-3; D not certain. Germline CDR1 and CDR2: SGHVS and FNYEAQ. The CDR3 totals 16 residues. V lost 1 base and J 10 bases, leaving 21 bases between the germline ends.